This paragraph reports one T cell receptor beta chain. The data are from a study of T cell responses to AZD1222 COVID-19 vaccine. The CDR3 is made up of 16 amino acids. CDR1 is SGHAT and CDR2 is FQNNGV in the germline V gene. Losses at the gene ends were 5 bases for V and 1 base for J; bases not matched to a gene: 8. Using immunoSEQ multiplex PCR, the repertoire was profiled, and TCRdb retains in-frame clones only, with some absent. This sample has around 100,000 clones, with about 87% found just once. The gene calls are TRBV11-2 and TRBJ2-3; 8 nucleotides agree with TRBD2. The sequence came from an adult in good health. Sequences were derived from peripheral blood, sampled on day 0 of AZD1222 vaccination. The CDR3 spells CASSPGGRTRTDTQYF. The CDR3 DNA is TGTGCCAGCAGCCCGGGGGGGAGGACACGCACAGATACGCAGTATTTT.